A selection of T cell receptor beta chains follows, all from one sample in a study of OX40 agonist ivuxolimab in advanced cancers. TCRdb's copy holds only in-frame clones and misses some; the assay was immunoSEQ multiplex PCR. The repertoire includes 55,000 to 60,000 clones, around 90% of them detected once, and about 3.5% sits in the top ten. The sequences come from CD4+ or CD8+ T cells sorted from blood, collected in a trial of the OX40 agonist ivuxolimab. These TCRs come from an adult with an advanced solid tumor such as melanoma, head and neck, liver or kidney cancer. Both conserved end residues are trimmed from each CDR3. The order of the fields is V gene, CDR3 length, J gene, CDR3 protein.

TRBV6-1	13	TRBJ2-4	ASSSSRVGKNIQY
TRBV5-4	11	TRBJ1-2	ASSLGGNYGYT
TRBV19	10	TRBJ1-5	ASSVAAVPQH
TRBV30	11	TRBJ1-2	AWRAPGQGRYT
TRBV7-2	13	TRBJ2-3	ASSSFTSGKDTQY
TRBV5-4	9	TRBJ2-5	TSSSGGTQY
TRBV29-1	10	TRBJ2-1	SVEVGLIEQF
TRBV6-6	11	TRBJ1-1	ASADQRDTEAF
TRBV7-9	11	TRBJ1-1	ASSLGANTEAF
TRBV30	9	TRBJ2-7	AWSVSYEQY
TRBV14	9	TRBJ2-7	ASSPGYEQY
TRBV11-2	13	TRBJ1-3	ASSLSPGSGNTIY
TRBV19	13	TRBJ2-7	ASSTSGVSSYEQY
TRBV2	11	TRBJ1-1	ASSANSYTEAF
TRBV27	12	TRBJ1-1	ASSFGGTPTEAF
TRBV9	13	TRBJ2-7	ASSQSSASSYEQY
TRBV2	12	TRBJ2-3	ASKGGRTADTQY
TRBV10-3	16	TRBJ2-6	AISIAGTTISGANVLT
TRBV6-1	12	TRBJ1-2	ASARVVRHYGYT
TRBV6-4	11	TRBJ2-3	ASRGASTDTQY
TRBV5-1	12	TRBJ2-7	ASRHGQGYYEQY
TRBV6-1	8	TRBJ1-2	ASRAYGYT
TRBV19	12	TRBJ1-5	ASRALGDNQPQH
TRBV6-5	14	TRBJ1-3	ASSYVGPGNGNTIY
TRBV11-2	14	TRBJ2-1	ASSLRFLAGVYEQF